Below are 7 T cell receptor beta chains sequenced from a single sample in a study of cytomegalovirus exposure and HLA in healthy donors (dated by TCRdb to 2017 to 2019). The library was prepared using the immunoSEQ multiplex PCR assay. Not all clones reach the TCRdb copy of this immuneACCESS table, which keeps in-frame sequences only. Checked studies attribute under half of the gap to unresolved V genes and leave the rest unexplained. This sample comprises roughly 200,000 clones, around nine tenths of them detected only once. 7.2% of the sample lies in the top ten. The sample comprised PBMCs. These receptors were obtained from a man in his thirties or forties in good health and CMV-seropositive.

V gene TRBV6-1 combines with J gene TRBJ2-1, with 9 nucleotides matching TRBD1. The length of the CDR3 is 15 residues. V lost 2 bases, J lost 7 bases, and 6 bases stayed unmatched. Germline V gene sequence: CDR1 MNHNS, CDR2 SASEGT. In DNA, the CDR3 is TGTGCCAGCAGTGAATCGGGGACAGGGCTTAATGAGCAGTTCTTC. Translating gives CASSESGTGLNEQFF.

The chain combines TRBV9 with TRBJ1-1; TRBD1 agrees at 10 bases. The CDR3 has 14 residues. The V segment lost 2 bases and the J segment 4 bases; nucleotides outside the gene matches: 2. The germline gives CDR1 SGDLS, CDR2 YYNGEE. This CDR3 is CASSVRTGGTEAFF. For the CDR3, the DNA is TGTGCCAGCAGCGTTCGGACAGGGGGCACTGAAGCTTTCTTT.

The chain combines TRBV30 with TRBJ1-3, with no clear D. Trimming took off 2 bases at V and 3 bases at J, with 11 bases between the two ends. Germline loops: CDR1 GTSNPN, CDR2 SVGIG (reference sequence). This CDR3 comprises 14 residues. CDR3 nucleotides: TGTGCCTGGAGTATCGGTTTAGATGGAAACACCATATATTTT. Amino acid sequence: CAWSIGLDGNTIYF. The complete variable domain, with remaining parts taken from reference TRBV30 and TRBJ1-3, reads SQTIHQWPATLVQPVGSPLSLECTVEGTSNPNLYWYRQAAGRGLQLLFYSVGIGQISSEVPQNLSASRPQDRQFILSSKKLLLSDSGFYLCAWSIGLDGNTIYFGEGSWLTVV.

The CDR3 DNA reads TGTGCCAGCATGAGAGAGACCCAGTACTTC. Amino acids: CASMRETQYF. This chain joins TRBV2 and TRBJ2-5; no firm D call. Germline V CDR1 and CDR2: SNHLY, FYNNEI. The V gene lost 7 bases and the J gene lost 4 bases, with 4 bases spanning the gap. CDR3 length equals 10 residues. The complete variable domain, with remaining parts taken from reference TRBV2 and TRBJ2-5, reads EPEVTQTPSHQVTQMGQEVILRCVPISNHLYFYWYRQILGQKVEFLVSFYNNEISEKSEIFDDQFSVERPDGSNFTLKIRSTKLEDSAMYFCASMRETQYFGPGTRLLVL.

This chain uses TRBV6-1 with TRBJ2-7; tentative D call: TRBD2 (6 bases). CDR3 length equals 17 residues. V lost 2 bases and J lost 3, with 20 bases in between. CDR1 and CDR2 (germline): MNHNS, SASEGT. CDR3 nucleotide sequence: TGTGCCAGCAGTGAATCTCGGGGGATAATGGGATACTACGAGCAGTACTTC. It is translated as CASSESRGIMGYYEQYF.

V usage is TRBV14 and J usage is TRBJ2-1; no clear D gene. This CDR3 comprises 14 residues. The germline CDR1 and CDR2 sequences are SGHDN and FVKESK. Trimming cost V 4 bases and J 3 bases, with 10 bases left between them. The CDR3 spells CASSRGAGYNEQFF. CDR3 bases: TGTGCCAGCAGCCGTGGAGCAGGCTACAATGAGCAGTTCTTC.

This clone was observed a single time. J is TRBJ2-7 and V is TRBV28; D is unclear. Germline V lookup: CDR1 MDHEN, CDR2 SYDVKM. V was shortened by 2 bases and J by 1 base, with 6 bases between the two germline ends. CDR3 length: 13 residues. The CDR3: CASSLRSSYEQYF. The CDR3 DNA reads TGTGCCAGCAGTTTACGATCTTCCTACGAGCAGTACTTC.